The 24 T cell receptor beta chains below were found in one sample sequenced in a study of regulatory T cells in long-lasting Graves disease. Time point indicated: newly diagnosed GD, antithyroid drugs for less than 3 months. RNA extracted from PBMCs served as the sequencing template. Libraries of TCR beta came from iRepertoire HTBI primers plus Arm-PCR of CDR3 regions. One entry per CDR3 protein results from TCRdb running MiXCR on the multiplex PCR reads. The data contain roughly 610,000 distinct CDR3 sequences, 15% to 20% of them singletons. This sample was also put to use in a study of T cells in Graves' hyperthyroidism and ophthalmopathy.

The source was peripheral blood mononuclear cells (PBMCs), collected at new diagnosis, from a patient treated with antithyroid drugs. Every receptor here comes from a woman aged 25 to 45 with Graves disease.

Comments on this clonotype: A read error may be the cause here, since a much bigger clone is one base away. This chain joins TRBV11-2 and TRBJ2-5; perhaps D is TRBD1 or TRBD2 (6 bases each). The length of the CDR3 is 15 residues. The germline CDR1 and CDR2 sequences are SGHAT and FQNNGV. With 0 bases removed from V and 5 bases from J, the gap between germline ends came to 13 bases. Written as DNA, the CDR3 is TGTGCCAGCAGCTTAGAATGGGGGGCGTATGAGACCCAGTACTTC. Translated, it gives CASSLEWGAYETQYF.

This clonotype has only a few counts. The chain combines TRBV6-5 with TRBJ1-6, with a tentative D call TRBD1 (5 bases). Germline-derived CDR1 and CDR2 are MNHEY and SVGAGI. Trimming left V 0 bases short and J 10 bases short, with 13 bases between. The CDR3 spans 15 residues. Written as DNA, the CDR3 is TGTGCCAGCAGTTACTCGTGGGCAGGGTCGTCACCCCTCCACTTT. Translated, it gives CASSYSWAGSSPLHF.

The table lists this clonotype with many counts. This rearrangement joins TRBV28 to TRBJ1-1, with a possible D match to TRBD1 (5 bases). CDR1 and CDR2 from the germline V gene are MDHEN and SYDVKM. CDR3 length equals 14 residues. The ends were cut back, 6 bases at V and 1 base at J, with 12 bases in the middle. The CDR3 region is CASSFGGTNTEAFF. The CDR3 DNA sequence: TGTGCCAGCAGCTTCGGGGGGACGAACACTGAAGCTTTCTTT.

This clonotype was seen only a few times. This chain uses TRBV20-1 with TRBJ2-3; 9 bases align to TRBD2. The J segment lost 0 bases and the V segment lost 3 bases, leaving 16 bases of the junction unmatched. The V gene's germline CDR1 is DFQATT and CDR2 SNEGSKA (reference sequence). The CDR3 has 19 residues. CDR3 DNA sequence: TGCAGTGCTAGTGGGTGGCTAGCGGGAACCAAAACTAGCACAGATACGCAGTATTTT. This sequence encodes CSASGWLAGTKTSTDTQYF.

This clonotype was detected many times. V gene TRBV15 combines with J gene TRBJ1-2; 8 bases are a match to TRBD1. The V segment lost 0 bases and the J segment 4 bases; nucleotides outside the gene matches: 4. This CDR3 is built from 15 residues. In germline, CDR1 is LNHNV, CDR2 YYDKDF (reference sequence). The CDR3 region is CATSREDRALYGYTF. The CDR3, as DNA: TGTGCCACCAGCAGAGAGGACAGGGCGCTCTATGGCTACACCTTC.

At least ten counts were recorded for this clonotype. CDR3 protein: CASSLDPSGRTQYF. CDR3 in DNA: TGTGCCAGCAGCTTAGATCCTAGCGGGAGAACGCAGTATTTT. This rearrangement joins TRBV7-2 to TRBJ2-3; 10 bases are shared with TRBD2. The germline gives CDR1 SGHTA, CDR2 FQGNSA. The CDR3 loop spans 14 amino acids. V shed 1 base, J shed 9 bases, and the junction held 4 bases outside the gene matches.

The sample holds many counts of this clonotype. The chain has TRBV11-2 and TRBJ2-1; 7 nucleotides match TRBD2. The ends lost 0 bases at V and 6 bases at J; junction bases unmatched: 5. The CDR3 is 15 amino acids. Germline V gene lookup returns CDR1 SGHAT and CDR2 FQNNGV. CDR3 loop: CASSLEAGLSNEQFF. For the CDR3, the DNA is TGTGCCAGCAGCTTAGAAGCGGGATTAAGCAATGAGCAGTTCTTC.

CDR3 sequence (DNA): TGTGCCAGCTCGCAACTCCTACAGGGGGAGGATGGCTACACCTTC. Its translation: CASSQLLQGEDGYTF. The chain is built from TRBV18 and TRBJ1-2, with 8 bases that match TRBD1. The germline gives CDR1 KGHSH, CDR2 LQKENI. The ends lost 6 bases at V and 6 bases at J; junction bases unmatched: 12. This CDR3 region has 15 residues.

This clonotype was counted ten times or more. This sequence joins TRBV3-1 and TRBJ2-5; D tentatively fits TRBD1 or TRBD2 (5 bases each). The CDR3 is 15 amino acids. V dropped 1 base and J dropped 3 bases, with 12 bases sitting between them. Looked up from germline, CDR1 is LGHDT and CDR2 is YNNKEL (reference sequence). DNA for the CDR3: TGTGCCAGCAGCCAAGTGGGGACGGGGAAAGAGACCCAGTACTTC. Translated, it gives CASSQVGTGKETQYF.

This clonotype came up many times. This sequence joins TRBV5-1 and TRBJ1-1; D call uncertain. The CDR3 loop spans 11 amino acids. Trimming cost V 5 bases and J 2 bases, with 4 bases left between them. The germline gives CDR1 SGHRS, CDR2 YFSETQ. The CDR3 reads CASRNNTEAFF. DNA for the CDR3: TGCGCCAGCAGGAACAACACTGAAGCTTTCTTT.

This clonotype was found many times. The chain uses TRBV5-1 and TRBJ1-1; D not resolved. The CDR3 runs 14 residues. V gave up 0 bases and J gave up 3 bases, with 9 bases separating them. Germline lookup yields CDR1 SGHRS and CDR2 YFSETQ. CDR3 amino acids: CASSLARDDTEAFF. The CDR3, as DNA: TGCGCCAGCAGCTTGGCTCGTGATGACACTGAAGCTTTCTTT.

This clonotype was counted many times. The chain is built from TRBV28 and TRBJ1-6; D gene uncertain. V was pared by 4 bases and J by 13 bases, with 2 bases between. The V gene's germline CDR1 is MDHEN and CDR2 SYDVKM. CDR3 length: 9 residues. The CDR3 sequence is CASSYPLHF. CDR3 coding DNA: TGTGCCAGCAGTTACCCCCTCCACTTT. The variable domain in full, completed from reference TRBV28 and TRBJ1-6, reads DVKVTQSSRYLVKRTGEKVFLECVQDMDHENMFWYRQDPGLGLRLIYFSYDVKMKEKGDIPEGYSVSREKKERFSLILESASTNQTSMYLCASSYPLHFGNGTRLTVT.

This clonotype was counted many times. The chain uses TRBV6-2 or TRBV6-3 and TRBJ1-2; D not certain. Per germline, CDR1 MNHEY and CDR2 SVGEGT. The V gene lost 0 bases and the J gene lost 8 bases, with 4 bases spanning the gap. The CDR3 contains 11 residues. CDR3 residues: CASSYSWGYTF. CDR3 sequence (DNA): TGTGCCAGCAGTTACTCTTGGGGCTACACCTTC.

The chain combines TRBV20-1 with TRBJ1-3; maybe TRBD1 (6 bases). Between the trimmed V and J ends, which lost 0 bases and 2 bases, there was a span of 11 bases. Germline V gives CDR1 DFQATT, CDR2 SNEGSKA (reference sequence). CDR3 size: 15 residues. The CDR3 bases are TGCAGTGCTAGAGATCTAAGGGGGACTGGAAACACCATATATTTT. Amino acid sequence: CSARDLRGTGNTIYF.

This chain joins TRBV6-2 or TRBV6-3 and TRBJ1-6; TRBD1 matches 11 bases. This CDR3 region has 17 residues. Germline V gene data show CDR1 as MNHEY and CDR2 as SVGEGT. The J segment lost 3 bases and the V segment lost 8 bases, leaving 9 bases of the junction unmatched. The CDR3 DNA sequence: TGTGCCAGCCTACCGGACAGGGGGCTACGCTATAATTCACCCCTCCACTTT. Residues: CASLPDRGLRYNSPLHF.

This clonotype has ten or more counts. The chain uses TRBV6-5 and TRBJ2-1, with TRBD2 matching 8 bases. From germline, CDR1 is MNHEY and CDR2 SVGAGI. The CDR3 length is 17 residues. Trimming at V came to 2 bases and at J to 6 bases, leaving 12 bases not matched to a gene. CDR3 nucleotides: TGTGCCAGCAGTTACCGCGCGGGAGGCCTCCCCATCAATGAGCAGTTCTTC. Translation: CASSYRAGGLPINEQFF.

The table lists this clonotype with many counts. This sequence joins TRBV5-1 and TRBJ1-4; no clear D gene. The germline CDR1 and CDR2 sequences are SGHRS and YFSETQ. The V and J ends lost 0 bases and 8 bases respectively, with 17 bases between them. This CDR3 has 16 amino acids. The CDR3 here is CASSLGLDSAGEKLFF. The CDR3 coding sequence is TGCGCCAGCAGCTTGGGACTGGACTCCGCGGGAGAAAAACTGTTTTTT.

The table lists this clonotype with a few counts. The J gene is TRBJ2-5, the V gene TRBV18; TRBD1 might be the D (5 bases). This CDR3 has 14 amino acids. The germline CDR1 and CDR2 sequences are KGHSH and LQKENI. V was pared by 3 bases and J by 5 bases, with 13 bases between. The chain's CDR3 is CASSPRRQGETQYF. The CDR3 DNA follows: TGTGCCAGCTCACCGAGAAGGCAGGGCGAGACCCAGTACTTC. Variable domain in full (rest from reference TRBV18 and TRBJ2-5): NAGVMQNPRHLVRRRGQEARLRCSPMKGHSHVYWYRQLPEEGLKFMVYLQKENIIDESGMPKERFSAEFPKEGPSILRIQQVVRGDSAAYFCASSPRRQGETQYFGPGTRLLVL.

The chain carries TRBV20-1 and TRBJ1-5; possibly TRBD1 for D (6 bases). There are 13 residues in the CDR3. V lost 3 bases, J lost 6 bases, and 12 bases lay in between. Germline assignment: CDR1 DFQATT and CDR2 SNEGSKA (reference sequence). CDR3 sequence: CSASRGGGQPQHF. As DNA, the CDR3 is TGCAGTGCTAGCAGGGGTGGAGGTCAGCCCCAGCATTTT.

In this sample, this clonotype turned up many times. The CDR3 region is CASSLRSRRNLDGYTF. The CDR3 nucleotides read TGTGCCAGCAGTTTACGGTCCAGGCGCAACCTAGATGGCTACACCTTC. The rearrangement uses TRBV27 and TRBJ1-2; D is undetermined. The germline CDR1 and CDR2 sequences are MNHEY and SMNVEV (reference sequence). V gave up 2 bases and J gave up 6 bases, with 19 bases separating them. The CDR3 is made up of 16 amino acids.

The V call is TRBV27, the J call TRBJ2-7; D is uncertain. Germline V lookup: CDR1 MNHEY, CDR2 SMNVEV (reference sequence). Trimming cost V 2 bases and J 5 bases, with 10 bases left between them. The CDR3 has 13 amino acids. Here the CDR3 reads CASSLTYGDEQYF. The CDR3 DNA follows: TGTGCCAGCAGTTTAACTTATGGCGACGAGCAGTACTTC.

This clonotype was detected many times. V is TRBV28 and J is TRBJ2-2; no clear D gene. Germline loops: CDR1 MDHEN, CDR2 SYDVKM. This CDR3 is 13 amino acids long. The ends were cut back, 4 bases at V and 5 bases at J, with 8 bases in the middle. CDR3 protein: CASSSPPTGELFF. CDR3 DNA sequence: TGTGCCAGCAGTTCGCCCCCAACCGGGGAGCTGTTTTTT.

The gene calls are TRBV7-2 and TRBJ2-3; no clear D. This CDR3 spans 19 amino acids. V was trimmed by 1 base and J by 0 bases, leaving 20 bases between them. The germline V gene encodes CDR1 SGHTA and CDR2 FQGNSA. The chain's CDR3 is CASSLGLRGEISSTDTQYF. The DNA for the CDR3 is TGTGCCAGCAGCTTAGGGTTACGAGGAGAGATATCTAGCACAGATACGCAGTATTTT.

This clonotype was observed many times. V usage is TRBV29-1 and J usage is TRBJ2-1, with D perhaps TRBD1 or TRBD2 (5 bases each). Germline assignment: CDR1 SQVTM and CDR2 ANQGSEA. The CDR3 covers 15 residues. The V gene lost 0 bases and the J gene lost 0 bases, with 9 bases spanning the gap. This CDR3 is CSVEDGGGSYNEQFF. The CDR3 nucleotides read TGCAGCGTTGAAGATGGTGGGGGCTCCTACAATGAGCAGTTCTTC.